Following are 23 T cell receptor beta chains from one sample sequenced in a study of T cell responses to AZD1222 COVID-19 vaccine (dated by TCRdb to about 2021). The library was prepared using the immunoSEQ multiplex PCR assay. TCRdb mirrors the immuneACCESS table, restricted to in-frame sequences. Some clones are absent from its copies; in checked studies, under half trace to an unresolved V gene, and the reason for the others is unknown. The sample table lists about 100,000 clones, roughly nine tenths of them with a count of one. The ten biggest clones cover approximately 1.2% of the sample. What the time point label conveys for this sample: baseline before first vaccination. The source material was peripheral blood, sampled on day 0 of AZD1222 vaccination. These receptors were taken from an adult in good health.

This rearrangement joins TRBV3-1 (or the pseudogene TRBV3-2) to TRBJ2-5, with D unresolved. CDR3 length: 15 amino acids. V was cut by 1 base and J by 4 bases, with 13 bases left in between. CDR1 and CDR2 (germline): LGHDT, YNNKEL (reference sequence). The DNA for the CDR3 is TGTGCCAGCAGCCAAGGAGTACGGCCCGGAGAGACCCAGTACTTC. This translates into CASSQGVRPGETQYF.

J is TRBJ2-6 and V is TRBV28; D is uncertain. The CDR3 loop spans 19 amino acids. Trimming took 5 bases from V and 3 from J, leaving 23 bases between them. Germline CDR1 is MDHEN and CDR2 is SYDVKM. The CDR3 nucleotides read TGTGCCAGCAGTCTCCGGTCTGGGGTAACCTCTGGTGGGGCCAACGTCCTGACTTTC. It yields the protein CASSLRSGVTSGGANVLTF.

This clone occurred once. The chain uses TRBV7-2 and TRBJ1-5; D possibly corresponds to TRBD1 (5 bases). There are 19 residues in the CDR3. Germline V gene lookup returns CDR1 SGHTA and CDR2 FQGNSA. V lost 3 bases to trimming and J lost 7 bases, with 28 bases between them. The CDR3 bases are TGTGCCAGCAGCTTTTCTCTCGATCCGGGACCACCAGTGTGGCAGCCCCAGCATTTT. Its translation is CASSFSLDPGPPVWQPQHF. The full variable domain, in which reference TRBV7-2 and TRBJ1-5 provide the parts outside the CDR3, is GAGVSQSPSNKVTEKGKDVELRCDPISGHTALYWYRQSLGQGLEFLIYFQGNSAPDKSGLPSDRFSAERTGGSVSTLTIQRTQQEDSAVYLCASSFSLDPGPPVWQPQHFGDGTRLSIL.

This chain links TRBV3-1 (or the pseudogene TRBV3-2) with TRBJ2-2; D might be TRBD1 (5 bases). Germline values: CDR1 LGHDT, CDR2 YNNKEL (reference sequence). This CDR3 comprises 15 residues. V shed 0 bases and J shed 3 bases, with 8 bases lying between them. CDR3 DNA: TGTGCCAGCAGCCAAGAGGCAGGGCACACCGGGGAGCTGTTTTTT. It yields the protein CASSQEAGHTGELFF.

This chain links TRBV11-2 with TRBJ2-5; D possibly uses TRBD1 or TRBD2 (5 bases each). Germline CDR1 and CDR2: SGHAT and FQNNGV. V lost 3 bases, J lost 6 bases, and 14 bases lay in between. This CDR3 is 14 amino acids long. The CDR3 here is CASSFVGGAKTQYF. The CDR3 DNA sequence: TGTGCCAGCAGCTTTGTTGGGGGAGCGAAGACCCAGTACTTC.

This chain links TRBV5-4 with TRBJ2-3; perhaps TRBD1 as D (5 bases). The CDR3 has 14 amino acids. Deletions cut 10 bases from V and 0 bases from J, with 15 bases between. Germline CDR1 is SGHNT and CDR2 is YYREEE (reference sequence). The CDR3, as DNA: TGTGCCGGTACCTCAGGGCCTAGCACAGATACGCAGTATTTT. Protein sequence: CAGTSGPSTDTQYF.

The chain recombines TRBV3-1 (or the pseudogene TRBV3-2) with TRBJ1-1, with unresolved D. CDR1 LGHDT and CDR2 YNNKEL come from the germline V gene (reference sequence). The CDR3 totals 14 residues. The V gene lost 4 bases and the J gene lost 1 base, with 10 bases spanning the gap. The CDR3: CASSRESPNTEAFF. CDR3 DNA: TGTGCCAGCAGCCGTGAGAGCCCGAACACTGAAGCTTTCTTT.

The chain links TRBV4-2 to TRBJ1-2; the match to TRBD1 covers 8 bases. Germline lookup yields CDR1 LGHNA and CDR2 YNFKEQ. The CDR3 contains 15 residues. J was trimmed by 7 bases and V by 0 bases; bases with no gene match: 7. The CDR3 nucleotides are TGTGCCAGCAGCCAAGAGCGTCAGGGGGCTGGTGGCTACACCTTC. Translating gives CASSQERQGAGGYTF.

The chain joins TRBV19 to TRBJ2-3; 14 bases fit TRBD2. V shed 5 bases and J 7 bases; nucleotides not matched to a gene: 11. CDR1 and CDR2 (germline): LNHDA, SQIVND (reference sequence). This CDR3 is built from 17 residues. The CDR3 DNA reads as TGTGCCAGTAGTTCTCGACTAGCGGGGGGGCGGTTGAATACGCAGTATTTT. Its protein product is CASSSRLAGGRLNTQYF. The full variable domain, with the rest looked up from reference TRBV19 and TRBJ2-3, is DGGITQSPKYLFRKEGQNVTLSCEQNLNHDAMYWYRQDPGQGLRLIYYSQIVNDFQKGDIAEGYSVSREKKESFPLTVTSAQKNPTAFYLCASSSRLAGGRLNTQYFGPGTRLTVL.

V usage is TRBV4-1 and J usage is TRBJ1-1; no firm D call. The CDR3 sequence is 13 residues long. Germline V gene data show CDR1 as MGHRA and CDR2 as YSYEKL. Trimming pared 1 base from V and 11 bases from J, leaving 14 bases between. CDR3 residues: CASSQGTLDGAFF. In nucleotides, the CDR3 is TGCGCCAGCAGCCAAGGGACTCTCGACGGGGCTTTCTTT.

This clone was counted a few times. V and J are TRBV5-8 and TRBJ1-5, with 8 nucleotides matching TRBD1. The CDR3 consists of 14 residues. Looked up from germline, CDR1 is SGHTS and CDR2 is YDEGEE. The trim removed 4 bases at V and 6 bases at J, leaving 6 bases unmatched. The CDR3 DNA reads TGTGCCAGCAGCGCTAGGACAGGGCTTCAGCCCCAGCATTTT. Residues: CASSARTGLQPQHF.

This clone has more than one count but fewer than ten. The gene calls are TRBV19 and TRBJ1-5; D remains ambiguous. This CDR3 spans 14 amino acids. Trimming removed 1 base from V and 3 bases from J, with 7 bases in between. CDR1 LNHDA and CDR2 SQIVND come from the germline V gene (reference sequence). CDR3 bases: TGTGCCAGTAGTATAGGTCACTTCAATCAGCCCCAGCATTTT. It specifies CASSIGHFNQPQHF.

The chain recombines TRBV30 with TRBJ1-4, with no clear D. With 0 bases removed from V and 3 bases from J, the gap between germline ends came to 5 bases. Germline lookup yields CDR1 GTSNPN and CDR2 SVGIG (reference sequence). The length of the CDR3 is 13 residues. In nucleotides, the CDR3 is TGTGCCTGGAGTGTAGGCCCTAATGAAAAACTGTTTTTT. Residues: CAWSVGPNEKLFF.

The chain has TRBV5-1 and TRBJ1-2; TRBD1 agrees at 9 bases. The CDR3 has 15 amino acids. Unmatched junction bases numbered 5, after V lost 3 bases and J lost 2 bases. Germline CDR1 is SGHRS and CDR2 is YFSETQ. CDR3 sequence (DNA): TGCGCCAGCAGCTGGGGGACAGGGATCAACTATGGCTACACCTTC. Translated, it gives CASSWGTGINYGYTF.

This sequence joins TRBV24-1 and TRBJ1-4, with D uncertain. Trimming removed 1 base at V and 8 bases at J, with 10 bases between. Looked up from germline, CDR1 is KGHDR and CDR2 is SFDVKD. CDR3 length: 14 residues. The CDR3 DNA reads as TGTGCCACCAGTGATTTTGACCCTCGAGAAAAACTGTTTTTT. This encodes CATSDFDPREKLFF.

The CDR3 bases are TGCGCCAGCAGCTACGGGGGCGGAGGAGCGCAGTATTTT. Translating it yields CASSYGGGGAQYF. The chain uses TRBV5-1 and TRBJ2-3, with D perhaps matching TRBD1 or TRBD2 (6 bases each). Germline loops: CDR1 SGHRS, CDR2 YFSETQ. The CDR3 runs to 13 residues. V was trimmed by 3 bases and J by 10 bases, leaving 15 bases between them. The full variable domain, its missing parts supplied by reference TRBV5-1 and TRBJ2-3, is KAGVTQTPRYLIKTRGQQVTLSCSPISGHRSVSWYQQTPGQGLQFLFEYFSETQRNKGNFPGRFSGRQFSNSRSEMNVSTLELGDSALYLCASSYGGGGAQYFGPGTRLTVL.

The chain has TRBV6-5 and TRBJ2-5, with 8 bases lining up with TRBD1. Germline V gives CDR1 MNHEY, CDR2 SVGAGI. This CDR3 is 13 amino acids long. V shed 7 bases, J shed 3 bases, and the junction held 4 bases outside the gene matches. CDR3 residues: CASNWGQEETQYF. CDR3 coding DNA: TGTGCCAGCAACTGGGGACAGGAAGAGACCCAGTACTTC.

This clone has a single count. This chain links TRBV2 with TRBJ1-6; D gene unclear. The V gene lost 3 bases and the J gene lost 7 bases, with 10 bases spanning the gap. Germline CDR1 is SNHLY and CDR2 is FYNNEI. The CDR3 spans 14 residues. CDR3 amino acids: CASSDPGGNSPLHF. DNA for the CDR3: TGTGCCAGCAGTGATCCGGGAGGAAATTCACCCCTCCACTTT.

This chain joins TRBV19 and TRBJ1-4; 8 bases are a match to TRBD1. Germline V CDR1 and CDR2: LNHDA, SQIVND (reference sequence). CDR3 length equals 15 residues. V was clipped by 5 bases and J by 4 bases; unmatched bases: 6. The DNA for the CDR3 is TGTGCCAGTAGTCCCGGGACAGGCTATAATGAAAAACTGTTTTTT. Encoded protein: CASSPGTGYNEKLFF.

This clone was seen more than once but under ten times. The chain has TRBV19 and TRBJ1-6, with D possibly matching TRBD1 (6 bases). The CDR3 extends over 14 amino acids. From germline, CDR1 is LNHDA and CDR2 SQIVND (reference sequence). V was clipped by 4 bases and J by 9 bases, with 13 bases between them. The DNA of the CDR3 is TGTGCCAGTAGTACCCGGGACAAAAGTTCACCCCTCCACTTT. Protein product: CASSTRDKSSPLHF.

The chain has TRBV19 and TRBJ1-2; TRBD1 is a possible D gene (5 bases). The CDR3 runs to 14 residues. V lost 8 bases to trimming and J lost 3 bases, with 16 bases between them. CDR1 is LNHDA and CDR2 is SQIVND in the germline V gene (reference sequence). Written as DNA, the CDR3 is TGTGCCAGTCGGGAGGGACGCGGGCACTATGGCTACACCTTC. Translation: CASREGRGHYGYTF. Complete variable domain (other parts from reference TRBV19 and TRBJ1-2): DGGITQSPKYLFRKEGQNVTLSCEQNLNHDAMYWYRQDPGQGLRLIYYSQIVNDFQKGDIAEGYSVSREKKESFPLTVTSAQKNPTAFYLCASREGRGHYGYTFGSGTRLTVV.

This rearrangement joins TRBV28 to TRBJ1-5, with 7 bases matching TRBD1. Germline loops: CDR1 MDHEN, CDR2 SYDVKM. Unmatched junction bases numbered 11, after V lost 3 bases and J lost 6 bases. This CDR3 contains 16 residues. The CDR3 region has the DNA TGTGCCAGCAGTTTTGGCGTTCTTGGGACAGCTCAGCCCCAGCATTTT. Amino acid sequence: CASSFGVLGTAQPQHF.

V gene TRBV6-6 combines with J gene TRBJ1-2, with 7 positions matching TRBD1. Germline CDR1 MNHNY, CDR2 SVGAGI (reference sequence). There are 13 residues in the CDR3. Trimming took 5 bases from V and 7 from J; bases not matched to a gene: 7. CDR3 DNA sequence: TGTGCCAGCAGTAAGACAGGGTCGAGTGGCTACACCTTC. It yields the protein CASSKTGSSGYTF.